Below, one TCR beta chain is given with its context. The CDR3 totals 15 residues. Germline V lookup: CDR1 MNHNS, CDR2 SASEGT. V was pared by 3 bases and J by 5 bases, with 8 bases of the junction left unmatched. The sample comes from a study of shared clonotypes between healthy human individuals. Produced via immunoSEQ multiplex PCR; TCRdb's table is partial and in-frame only. This repertoire shows about 700,000 clones, about 90% found once; its top ten account for roughly 24%. Naive-designated CD8 cells lacked CD45RO, were positively enriched for CCR7, and omitted terminally differentiated effector memory CD45RA+ cells.

The sample was naive CD8+ T cells sorted from blood. The source is a man younger than 45 in good health. The chain uses TRBV6-1 and TRBJ2-7, with 9 bases fitting TRBD1. CDR3 nucleotide sequence: TGTGCCAGCAGTGAGTGGGGACAGGGAACCCACGAGCAGTACTTC. It specifies CASSEWGQGTHEQYF.